This TCR beta chain was sequenced for a study of cytomegalovirus exposure and HLA in healthy donors. V lost 8 bases and J 2 bases, leaving 16 bases between the germline ends. The CDR3 totals 14 residues. Germline V gene sequence: CDR1 MNHNS, CDR2 SASEGT. Use of 60 Vbeta and 13 Jbeta primers characterized the PCR. Sequencing used immunoSEQ multiplex PCR; TCRdb keeps in-frame clones, though not all of them. The table records about 220,000 clones, less than 85% of them present only once. The sample comprised PBMCs. V is TRBV6-1 and J is TRBJ2-7; D possibly corresponds to TRBD2 (6 bases). The source is a man between 18 and 35 years old in good health and CMV-seronegative. CDR3 protein: CASDEPGSAYEQYF. For the CDR3, the DNA is TGTGCCAGCGACGAACCCGGGAGCGCCTACGAGCAGTACTTC.